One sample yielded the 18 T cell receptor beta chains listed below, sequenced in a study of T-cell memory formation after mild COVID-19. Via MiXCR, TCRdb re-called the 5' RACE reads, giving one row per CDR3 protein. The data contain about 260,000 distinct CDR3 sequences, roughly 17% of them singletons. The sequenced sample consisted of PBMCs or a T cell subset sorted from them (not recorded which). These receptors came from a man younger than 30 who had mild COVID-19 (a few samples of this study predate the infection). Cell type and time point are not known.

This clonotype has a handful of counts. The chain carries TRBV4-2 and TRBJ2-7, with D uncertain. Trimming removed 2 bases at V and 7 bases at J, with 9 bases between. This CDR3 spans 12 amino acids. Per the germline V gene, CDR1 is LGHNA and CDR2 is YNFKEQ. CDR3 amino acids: CASSQLAGEQYF. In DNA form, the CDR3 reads TGTGCCAGCAGCCAACTTGCTGGAGAGCAGTACTTC.

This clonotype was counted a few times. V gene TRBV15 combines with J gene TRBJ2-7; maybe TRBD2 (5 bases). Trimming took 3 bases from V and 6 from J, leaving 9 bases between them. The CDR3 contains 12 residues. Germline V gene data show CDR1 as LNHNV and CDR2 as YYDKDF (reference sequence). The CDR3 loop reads CATSSEGREQYF. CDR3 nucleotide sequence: TGTGCCACCAGCAGTGAGGGCCGCGAGCAGTACTTC.

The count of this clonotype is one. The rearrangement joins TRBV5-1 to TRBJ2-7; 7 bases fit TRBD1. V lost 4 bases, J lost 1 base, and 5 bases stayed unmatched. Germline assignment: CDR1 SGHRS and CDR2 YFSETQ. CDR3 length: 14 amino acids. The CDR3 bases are TGCGCCAGCAGCCCCCGACAGGGTTCCTACGAGCAGTACGTC. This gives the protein CASSPRQGSYEQYV.

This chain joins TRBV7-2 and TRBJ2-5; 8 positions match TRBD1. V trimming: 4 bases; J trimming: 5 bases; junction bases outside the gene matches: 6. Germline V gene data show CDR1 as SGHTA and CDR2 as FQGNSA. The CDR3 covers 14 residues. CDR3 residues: CASSYQGAGETQYF. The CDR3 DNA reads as TGTGCCAGCAGCTACCAGGGGGCGGGTGAGACCCAGTACTTC.

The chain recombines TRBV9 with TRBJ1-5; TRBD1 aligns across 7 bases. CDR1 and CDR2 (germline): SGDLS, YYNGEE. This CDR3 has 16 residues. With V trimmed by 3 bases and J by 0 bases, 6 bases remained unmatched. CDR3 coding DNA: TGTGCCAGCAGCGCCTACAGGGGAAATAGCAATCAGCCCCAGCATTTT. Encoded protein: CASSAYRGNSNQPQHF.

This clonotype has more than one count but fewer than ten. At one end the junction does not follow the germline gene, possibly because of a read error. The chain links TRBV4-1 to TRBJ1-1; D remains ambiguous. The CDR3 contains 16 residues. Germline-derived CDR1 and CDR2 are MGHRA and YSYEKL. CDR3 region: CVSSQAVPAQGSEAFF. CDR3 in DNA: TGCGTCAGCAGCCAGGCTGTTCCGGCCCAAGGTTCGGAAGCTTTCTTT.

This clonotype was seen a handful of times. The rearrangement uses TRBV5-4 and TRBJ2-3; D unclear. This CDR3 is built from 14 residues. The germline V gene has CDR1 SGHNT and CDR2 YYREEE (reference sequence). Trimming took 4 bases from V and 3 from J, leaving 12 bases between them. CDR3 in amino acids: CASSPQWQTDTQYF. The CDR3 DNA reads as TGTGCCAGCAGCCCCCAGTGGCAGACAGATACGCAGTATTTT. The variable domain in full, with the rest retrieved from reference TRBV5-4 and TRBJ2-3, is ETGVTQSPTHLIKTRGQQVTLRCSSQSGHNTVSWYQQALGQGPQFIFQYYREEENGRGNFPPRFSGLQFPNYSSELNVNALELDDSALYLCASSPQWQTDTQYFGPGTRLTVL.

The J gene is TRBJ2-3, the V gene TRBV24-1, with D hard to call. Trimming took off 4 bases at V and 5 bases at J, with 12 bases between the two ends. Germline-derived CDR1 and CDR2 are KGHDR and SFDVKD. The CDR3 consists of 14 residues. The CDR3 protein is CATSDTRLLDTQYF. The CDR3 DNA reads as TGTGCCACCAGTGACACCCGACTCCTAGATACGCAGTATTTT.

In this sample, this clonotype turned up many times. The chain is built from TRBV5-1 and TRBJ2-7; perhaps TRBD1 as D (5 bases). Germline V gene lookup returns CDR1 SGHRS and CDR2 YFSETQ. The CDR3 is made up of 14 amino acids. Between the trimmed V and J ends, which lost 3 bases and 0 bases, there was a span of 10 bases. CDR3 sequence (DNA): TGCGCCAGCAGCTCCCAGGGAAGCTCCTACGAGCAGTACTTC. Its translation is CASSSQGSSYEQYF.

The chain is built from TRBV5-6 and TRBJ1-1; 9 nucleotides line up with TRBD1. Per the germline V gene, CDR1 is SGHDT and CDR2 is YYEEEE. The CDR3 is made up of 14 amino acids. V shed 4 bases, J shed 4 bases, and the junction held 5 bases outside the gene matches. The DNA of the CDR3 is TGTGCCAGCAGCCTTACAGGGGGCTTCACTGAAGCTTTCTTT. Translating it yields CASSLTGGFTEAFF.

CDR3 loop: CSARVQGRFNQPQHF. DNA of the CDR3: TGCAGTGCTAGAGTCCAGGGGCGGTTCAATCAGCCCCAGCATTTT. The rearrangement uses TRBV20-1 and TRBJ1-5; maybe TRBD1 (6 bases). CDR3 length equals 15 residues. Trimming shortened V by 1 base and J by 3 bases, and 13 bases separated the two germline ends. Germline V lookup: CDR1 DFQATT, CDR2 SNEGSKA (reference sequence).

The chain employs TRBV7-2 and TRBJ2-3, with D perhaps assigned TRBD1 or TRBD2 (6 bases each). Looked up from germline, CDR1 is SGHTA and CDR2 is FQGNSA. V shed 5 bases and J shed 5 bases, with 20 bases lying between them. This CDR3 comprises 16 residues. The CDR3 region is CASSTGTSGVVDTQYF. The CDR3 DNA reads TGTGCCAGCAGCACAGGGACTTCTGGGGTCGTAGATACGCAGTATTTT.

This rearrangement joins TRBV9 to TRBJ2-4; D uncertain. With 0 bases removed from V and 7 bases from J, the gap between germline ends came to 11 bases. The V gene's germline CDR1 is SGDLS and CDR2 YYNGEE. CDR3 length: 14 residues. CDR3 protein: CASSVGGSSNIQYF. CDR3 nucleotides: TGTGCCAGCAGCGTAGGGGGTAGCTCCAACATTCAGTACTTC.

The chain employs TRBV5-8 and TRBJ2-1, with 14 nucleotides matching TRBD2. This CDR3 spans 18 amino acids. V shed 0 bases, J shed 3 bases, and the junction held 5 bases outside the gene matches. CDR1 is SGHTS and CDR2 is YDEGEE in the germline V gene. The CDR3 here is CASSLEGLAGAFYNEQFF. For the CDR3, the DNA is TGTGCCAGCAGCTTGGAGGGACTAGCGGGAGCTTTCTACAATGAGCAGTTCTTC.

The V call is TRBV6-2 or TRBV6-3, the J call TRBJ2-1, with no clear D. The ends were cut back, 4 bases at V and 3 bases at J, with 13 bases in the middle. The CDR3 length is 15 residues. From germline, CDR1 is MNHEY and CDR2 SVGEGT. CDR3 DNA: TGTGCCAGCAGTTCCAACGGCCCCCTCTACAATGAGCAGTTCTTC. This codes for CASSSNGPLYNEQFF.

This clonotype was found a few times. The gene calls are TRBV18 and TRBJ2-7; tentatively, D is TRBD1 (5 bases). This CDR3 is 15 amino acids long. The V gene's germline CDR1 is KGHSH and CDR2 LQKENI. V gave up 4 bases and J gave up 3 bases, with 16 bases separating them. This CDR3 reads CASSLGHLEIYEQYF. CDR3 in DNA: TGTGCCAGCTCACTCGGACACCTGGAGATCTACGAGCAGTACTTC.

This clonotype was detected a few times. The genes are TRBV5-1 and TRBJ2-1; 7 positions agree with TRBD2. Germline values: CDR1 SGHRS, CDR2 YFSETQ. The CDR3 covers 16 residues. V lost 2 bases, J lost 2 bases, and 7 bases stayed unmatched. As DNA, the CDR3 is TGCGCCAGCAGCTTTATACCTGGGGGGGCCTACAATGAGCAGTTCTTC. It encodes CASSFIPGGAYNEQFF.

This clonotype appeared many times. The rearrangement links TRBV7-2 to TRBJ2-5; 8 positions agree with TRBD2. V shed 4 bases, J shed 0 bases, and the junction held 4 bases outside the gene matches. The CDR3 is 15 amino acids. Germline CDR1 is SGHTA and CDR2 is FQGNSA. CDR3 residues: CASSSLAGNQETQYF. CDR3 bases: TGTGCCAGCAGCTCCCTAGCGGGTAACCAAGAGACCCAGTACTTC.